The entry below gives a single T cell receptor (beta chain) sequence along with its context. Its antigen remains unknown. TCRdb keeps only in-frame clones here, not all; method: immunoSEQ multiplex PCR. Among more than 13,000 clones, around 90% were seen once, and the ten largest hold roughly 2%. The CDR3 extends over 12 amino acids. Germline V lookup: CDR1 SGHTA, CDR2 FQGNSA. With 5 bases removed from V and 1 base from J, the gap between germline ends came to 6 bases. This record comes from a study of T cell repertoires and Cas9 in healthy adults. Study context: CD4 and CD8 compartments: SpCas9-reactive T cells profiled for potency, cytotoxicity, lineage. General study results and limits: SpCas9-reactive effector T cells were reportedly restrained in vitro by SpCas9-reactive regulatory T cells.

Sequencing was carried out using Tregs (CD4+, CD25+, CD127-, CD137-, CD154-) from PBMCs; culture status not recorded. The sequence derives from a human donor in good health. This sequence joins TRBV7-2 and TRBJ2-7; D is perhaps TRBD2 (5 bases). The CDR3 spells CASSRGSYEQYF. CDR3 bases: TGTGCCAGCAGCCGGGGTTCCTACGAGCAGTACTTC.